The following is a T cell receptor (beta chain) sequence with its context. The source of the sample is a study of cytomegalovirus exposure and HLA in healthy donors. Primers for the PCR totalled 60 Vbeta and 13 Jbeta. Measured with immunoSEQ multiplex PCR; TCRdb has only the in-frame clones, and not every one. The table lists approximately 220,000 clones, approximately 80% of them singletons. Germline V CDR1 and CDR2: SGHDN, FVKESK. CDR3 size: 16 residues. Between the trimmed V and J ends, which lost 0 bases and 0 bases, there was a span of 10 bases. The chain uses TRBV14 and TRBJ2-3; D is possibly TRBD1 (5 bases). The clonotype originates from a boy aged 2 to 10 in good health and CMV-seronegative. Sample: PBMCs. As DNA, the CDR3 is TGTGCCAGCAGCCAAGATGCAGGGCTTAGCACAGATACGCAGTATTTT. Its protein is CASSQDAGLSTDTQYF.